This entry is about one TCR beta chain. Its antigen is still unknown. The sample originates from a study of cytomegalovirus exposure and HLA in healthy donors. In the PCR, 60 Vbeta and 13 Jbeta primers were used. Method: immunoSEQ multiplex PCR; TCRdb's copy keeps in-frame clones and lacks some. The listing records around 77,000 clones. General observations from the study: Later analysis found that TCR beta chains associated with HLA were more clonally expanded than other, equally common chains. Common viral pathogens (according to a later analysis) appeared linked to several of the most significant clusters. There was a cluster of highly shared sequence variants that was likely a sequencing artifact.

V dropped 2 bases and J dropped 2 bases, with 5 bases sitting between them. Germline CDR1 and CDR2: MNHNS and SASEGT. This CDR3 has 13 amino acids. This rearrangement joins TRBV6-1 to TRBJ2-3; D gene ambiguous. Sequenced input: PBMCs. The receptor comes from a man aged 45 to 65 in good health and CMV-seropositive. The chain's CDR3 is CASSEMATDTQYF. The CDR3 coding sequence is TGTGCCAGCAGTGAAATGGCCACAGATACGCAGTATTTT.